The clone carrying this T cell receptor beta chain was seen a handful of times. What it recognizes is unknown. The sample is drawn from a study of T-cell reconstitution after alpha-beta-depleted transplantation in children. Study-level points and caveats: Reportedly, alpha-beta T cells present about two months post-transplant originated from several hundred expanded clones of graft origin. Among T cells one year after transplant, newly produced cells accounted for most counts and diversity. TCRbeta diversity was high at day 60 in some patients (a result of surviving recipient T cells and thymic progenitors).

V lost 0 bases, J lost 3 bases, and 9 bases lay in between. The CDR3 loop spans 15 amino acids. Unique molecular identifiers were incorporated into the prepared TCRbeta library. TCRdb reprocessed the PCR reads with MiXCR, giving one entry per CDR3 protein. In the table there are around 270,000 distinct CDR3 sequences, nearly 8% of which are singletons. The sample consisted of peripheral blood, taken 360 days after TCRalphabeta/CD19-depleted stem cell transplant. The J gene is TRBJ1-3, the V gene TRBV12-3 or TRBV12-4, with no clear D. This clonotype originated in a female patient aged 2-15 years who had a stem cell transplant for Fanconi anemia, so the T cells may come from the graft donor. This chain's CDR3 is CASSLAGTGGNTIYF. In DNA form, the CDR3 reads TGTGCCAGCAGTTTAGCGGGCACGGGTGGAAACACCATATATTTT.